This is a list of T cell receptor beta chains from one sample in a study of neoadjuvant anti-PD-1 for oral cavity cancer. Produced via immunoSEQ multiplex PCR; TCRdb's table is partial and in-frame only. The table shows approximately 10,000 clones, with 75% to 85% occurring only once. Sequenced material: PBMCs, taken after nivolumab (anti-PD-1) treatment. These receptors originate from a person between 40 and 79 years old with oral cavity squamous cell carcinoma. The CDR3 runs from the conserved cysteine through the conserved F or W. Fields, in order: CDR3 protein, CDR3 DNA, J gene, D gene, clone size, V gene. The D gene is left open where the match is weak. Size tells how often a clone was seen (once, few, many) or the class of an expanded clone, and some rows leave it out.

CAWVSGSHNEQFF | TGTGCCTGGGTAAGCGGGAGCCACAATGAGCAGTTCTTC | TRBJ2-1 | TRBD2 | once | TRBV30
CASSDMGTVNTEAFF | TGTGCCAGCAGTGACATGGGGACAGTGAACACTGAAGCTTTCTTT | TRBJ1-1 | TRBD1 | NA | TRBV6-1
CASSPATASGQETQYF | TGTGCCAGCAGCCCCGCGACCGCTAGCGGACAAGAGACCCAGTACTTC | TRBJ2-5 | TRBD2 | NA | TRBV7-9
CASYKIGTVNTEAFF | TGTGCCAGCTATAAAATAGGGACCGTGAACACTGAAGCTTTCTTT | TRBJ1-1 | NA | few | TRBV19
CASRPPGARGSLEAFF | TGTGCCAGTAGGCCTCCGGGTGCGAGGGGATCCCTGGAAGCTTTCTTT | TRBJ1-1 | NA | NA | TRBV19
CASSEGGFYGYTF | TGTGCCAGCAGTGAAGGGGGCTTCTATGGCTACACCTTC | TRBJ1-2 | NA | few | TRBV6-1
CAWSVRGVGGNTIYF | TGTGCCTGGAGTGTACGTGGAGTGGGTGGAAACACCATATATTTT | TRBJ1-3 | NA | once | TRBV30
CASSLVVNTQYF | TGTGCCAGCAGCTTAGTAGTTAATACGCAGTATTTT | TRBJ2-3 | NA | NA | TRBV7-9
CASSPQATSGRSYNEQFF | TGTGCCAGTAGTCCCCAAGCGACTAGCGGGAGGTCCTACAATGAGCAGTTCTTC | TRBJ2-1 | TRBD2 | NA | TRBV19
CASKSGYSQETQYF | TGTGCCAGCAAGAGCGGCTACTCTCAAGAGACCCAGTACTTC | TRBJ2-5 | NA | once | TRBV6-1
CASSLGGGRANVLTF | TGTGCCAGCAGCTTGGGAGGGGGCCGGGCCAACGTCCTGACTTTC | TRBJ2-6 | NA | NA | TRBV7-2
CASRPGTTNYGYTF | TGTGCCAGCCGGCCGGGAACTACTAACTATGGCTACACCTTC | TRBJ1-2 | NA | once | TRBV19
CASSLGGGLTDTQYF | TGTGCCAGCAGCTTAGGCGGGGGGCTAACAGATACGCAGTATTTT | TRBJ2-3 | TRBD2 | NA | TRBV11-2
CASSSGPPSYEQYF | TGTGCCAGCAGTTCCGGGCCCCCCTCCTACGAGCAGTACTTC | TRBJ2-7 | NA | NA | TRBV2
CASSLGPGHKYF | TGTGCCAGCAGCTTAGGACCGGGACACAAGTACTTC | TRBJ2-7 | NA | NA | TRBV7-8
CASSRDRGAYEQYF | TGTGCCAGCAGCCGCGACAGGGGAGCTTACGAGCAGTACTTC | TRBJ2-7 | TRBD1 | NA | TRBV7-6
CASSEDNRESPLHF | TGTGCCAGCAGTGAAGACAACAGGGAATCACCCCTCCACTTT | TRBJ1-6 | NA | NA | TRBV6-1
CASSIQRSSYEQYF | TGTGCCAGTAGTATACAACGGAGCTCCTACGAGCAGTACTTC | TRBJ2-7 | NA | once | TRBV19
CASSEHNTGELFF | TGTGCCAGCAGCGAACATAACACCGGGGAGCTGTTTTTT | TRBJ2-2 | NA | NA | TRBV14
CASSPQGGRDSPLHF | TGTGCCAGCTCACCTCAGGGCGGAAGGGATTCACCCCTCCACTTT | TRBJ1-6 | NA | NA | TRBV18
CASSVADRVYNEQFF | TGTGCCAGCAGCGTAGCGGACAGGGTCTACAATGAGCAGTTCTTC | TRBJ2-1 | TRBD1 | NA | TRBV9
CASSLASGITQYF | TGTGCCAGCAGCTTGGCCTCGGGGATAACGCAGTATTTT | TRBJ2-3 | NA | NA | TRBV5-6
CASSPRGPDTEAFF | TGTGCCAGCAGCCCAAGGGGACCCGACACTGAAGCTTTCTTT | TRBJ1-1 | NA | once | TRBV5-6
CASSLRGSGGNEQFF | TGTGCCAGCAGCTTGAGGGGTAGCGGGGGGAATGAGCAGTTCTTC | TRBJ2-1 | TRBD2 | NA | TRBV11-3
CASSLERDVGNTIYF | TGTGCCAGCAGCTTGGAACGTGACGTCGGAAACACCATATATTTT | TRBJ1-3 | NA | NA | TRBV5-8
CSVRTNEKLFF | TGCAGCGTCAGGACTAATGAAAAACTGTTTTTT | TRBJ1-4 | NA | NA | TRBV29-1
CASSGTSGYQETQYF | TGTGCCAGCAGCGGGACTAGCGGGTACCAAGAGACCCAGTACTTC | TRBJ2-5 | TRBD2 | NA | TRBV2
CASSDWSGPYTDTQYF | TGCGCCAGCAGTGACTGGAGCGGCCCCTACACAGATACGCAGTATTTT | TRBJ2-3 | NA | NA | TRBV10-1
CASSQDLAGQASFYNSPLHF | TGCGCCAGCAGCCAAGATCTCGCCGGACAGGCATCCTTCTATAATTCACCCCTCCACTTT | TRBJ1-6 | TRBD1 | NA | TRBV4-1
CASSALAGHYNEQFF | TGTGCCAGCAGTGCGCTAGCGGGCCACTACAATGAGCAGTTCTTC | TRBJ2-1 | TRBD2 | NA | TRBV6-4
CASSPRGWEAFF | TGTGCCAGCAGTCCTCGTGGCTGGGAAGCTTTCTTT | TRBJ1-1 | NA | NA | TRBV6-5